The next 21 T cell receptor beta chains were all read from a single sample in a study of patients and donors after allogeneic stem cell transplantation. One entry per CDR3 protein, called by TCRdb with MiXCR from the RT-PCR reads. Of approximately 200,000 distinct CDR3 sequences listed, about 40% are singletons. Sequencing was carried out using blood, either unsorted or a sorted T cell fraction (not recorded which). These receptors originate from a human donor who was either an allogeneic HSCT recipient or a stem cell or donor lymphocyte infusion donor (not recorded which). It is not recorded whose cells these are; they may come from a transplant donor.

This clonotype was picked up a small number of times. The V call is TRBV29-1, the J call TRBJ2-1; 10 bases map to TRBD2. The CDR3 has 16 amino acids. J lost 4 bases, V lost 1 base, and 7 bases had no gene match. The germline V gene encodes CDR1 SQVTM and CDR2 ANQGSEA. The chain's CDR3 is CSVEVLLAGAYNEQFF. The DNA of the CDR3 is TGCAGCGTTGAAGTTCTCCTAGCGGGAGCTTACAATGAGCAGTTCTTC.

V is TRBV10-3 and J is TRBJ2-1, with 12 bases matching TRBD2. From germline, CDR1 is ENHRY and CDR2 SYGVKD. The CDR3 sequence is 18 residues long. V trimming: 4 bases; J trimming: 3 bases; junction bases outside the gene matches: 10. As DNA, the CDR3 is TGTGCCATCAGTGTGAAGGCTAGCGGGAGGGTTAGCTACAATGAGCAGTTCTTC. Protein product: CAISVKASGRVSYNEQFF.

This clonotype has more than one count but fewer than ten. J is TRBJ1-1 and V is TRBV12-3 or TRBV12-4, with D perhaps matching TRBD1 (6 bases). The CDR3 covers 16 residues. Between the trimmed V and J ends, which lost 3 bases and 0 bases, there was a span of 14 bases. The CDR3 sequence: CASSFDMTGMNTEAFF. The CDR3 region has the DNA TGTGCCAGCAGTTTCGATATGACAGGCATGAACACTGAAGCTTTCTTT.

This clonotype has more than one count but fewer than ten. The genes are TRBV4-3 and TRBJ1-4; tentative D call: TRBD1 (5 bases). The CDR3 length is 15 residues. V was pared by 0 bases and J by 7 bases, with 12 bases between. Germline V gene data show CDR1 as LGHNA and CDR2 as YSLEER. The chain's CDR3 is CASSQEGGTGEKLFF. The CDR3 region has the DNA TGCGCCAGCAGCCAAGAGGGGGGGACTGGTGAAAAACTGTTTTTT.

The rearrangement joins TRBV13 to TRBJ2-7; 10 nucleotides agree with TRBD2. Germline values: CDR1 PRHDT, CDR2 FYEKMQ (reference sequence). Trimming at V came to 5 bases and at J to 7 bases, leaving 11 bases not matched to a gene. The CDR3 is made up of 15 amino acids. CDR3 sequence reads: CASSPEAGGPGEQYF. CDR3 nucleotide sequence: TGTGCCAGCAGCCCTGAAGCGGGAGGGCCAGGGGAGCAGTACTTC.

V gene TRBV29-1 combines with J gene TRBJ2-7; D is ambiguous. CDR1 SQVTM and CDR2 ANQGSEA come from the germline V gene. The CDR3 sequence is 14 residues long. V was shortened by 0 bases and J by 3 bases, with 12 bases between the two germline ends. DNA of the CDR3: TGCAGCGTTGAAGATCCCGCGGTAAACTACGAGCAGTACTTC. Translation gives CSVEDPAVNYEQYF.

The V gene is TRBV20-1, the J gene TRBJ2-1; 13 bases align to TRBD2. V trimming: 6 bases; J trimming: 4 bases; junction bases outside the gene matches: 6. From germline, CDR1 is DFQATT and CDR2 SNEGSKA (reference sequence). The CDR3 sequence is 15 residues long. CDR3 bases: TGCAGTGCGATTAGACTAGCGGGAGGATACAATGAGCAGTTCTTC. This encodes CSAIRLAGGYNEQFF.

The chain couples TRBV12-3 or TRBV12-4 to TRBJ1-1; tentative D call: TRBD1 (5 bases). V was shortened by 8 bases and J by 4 bases, with 17 bases between the two germline ends. The CDR3 sequence is 14 residues long. This CDR3 reads CASFLGTLSTEAFF. The CDR3 nucleotides read TGTGCCAGCTTTTTAGGGACCTTGAGCACTGAAGCTTTCTTT.

Only a few counts were recorded for this clonotype. The chain joins TRBV2 to TRBJ1-1; no clear D gene. The germline V gene encodes CDR1 SNHLY and CDR2 FYNNEI. The germline V and J ends were trimmed by 5 bases and 7 bases, with 8 bases remaining between them. This CDR3 comprises 11 residues. The CDR3 DNA is TGTGCCAGCAGTTATAAGTTTGAAGCTTTCTTT. Its protein is CASSYKFEAFF.

V usage is TRBV3-1 and J usage is TRBJ1-2; D call uncertain. Trimming stripped 4 bases from V and 3 bases from J, with 9 bases between. The CDR3 sequence is 13 residues long. Germline assignment: CDR1 LGHDT and CDR2 YNNKEL (reference sequence). CDR3 sequence (DNA): TGTGCCAGCAGCCCCCGGGCTGACTATGGCTACACCTTC. Residues: CASSPRADYGYTF.

This clonotype was seen more than once but under ten times. The rearrangement joins TRBV4-1 to TRBJ1-1; 8 positions agree with TRBD1. With V trimmed by 4 bases and J by 0 bases, 7 bases remained unmatched. The CDR3 extends over 16 amino acids. Germline values: CDR1 MGHRA, CDR2 YSYEKL. CDR3 amino acids: CASSRGTGRMNTEAFF. The CDR3 region has the DNA TGCGCCAGCAGCCGGGGGACAGGTCGCATGAACACTGAAGCTTTCTTT.

The rearrangement uses TRBV7-3 and TRBJ2-4; TRBD2 matches 7 bases. The junction had 6 bases not matched to a gene; V was cut back by 5 bases and J by 2 bases. Looked up from germline, CDR1 is SGHTA and CDR2 is FQGTGA. The length of the CDR3 is 15 residues. The chain's CDR3 is CASSTSGVTKNIQYF. CDR3 nucleotide sequence: TGTGCCAGCAGCACGAGCGGGGTCACCAAAAACATTCAGTACTTC.

The gene calls are TRBV28 and TRBJ2-5; D tentatively fits TRBD1 or TRBD2 (5 bases each). This CDR3 is built from 15 residues. The V and J ends lost 3 bases and 2 bases respectively, with 13 bases between them. The germline CDR1 and CDR2 sequences are MDHEN and SYDVKM. CDR3 loop: CASSFTPGLQETQYF. In nucleotides, the CDR3 is TGTGCCAGCAGTTTCACCCCGGGGCTTCAAGAGACCCAGTACTTC.

This rearrangement joins TRBV7-2 to TRBJ2-1, with unresolved D. Trimming took 5 bases from V and 5 from J, leaving 7 bases between them. CDR3 length equals 12 residues. The germline V gene has CDR1 SGHTA and CDR2 FQGNSA. CDR3 nucleotide sequence: TGTGCCAGCAGCATTCTGAACAATGAGCAGTTCTTC. This gives the protein CASSILNNEQFF. The full variable domain, in which reference TRBV7-2 and TRBJ2-1 provide the parts outside the CDR3, is GAGVSQSPSNKVTEKGKDVELRCDPISGHTALYWYRQSLGQGLEFLIYFQGNSAPDKSGLPSDRFSAERTGGSVSTLTIQRTQQEDSAVYLCASSILNNEQFFGPGTRLTVL.

The genes are TRBV5-1 and TRBJ2-2; the D is unclear. In germline, CDR1 is SGHRS, CDR2 YFSETQ. Trimming shortened V by 0 bases and J by 7 bases, and 10 bases separated the two germline ends. CDR3 length: 14 residues. CDR3 in DNA: TGCGCCAGCAGCTTGGAATCCTTATACGGGGAGCTGTTTTTT. Protein product: CASSLESLYGELFF.

This clonotype has a handful of counts. In DNA form, the CDR3 reads TGTGCCAGCAGCCCCGAGACAGGCCCTGGAAACACCATATATTTT. This codes for CASSPETGPGNTIYF. The chain employs TRBV3-1 and TRBJ1-3, with a tentative D call TRBD1 (6 bases). The CDR3 has 15 residues. Trimming left V 4 bases short and J 2 bases short, with 12 bases between. Germline assignment: CDR1 LGHDT and CDR2 YNNKEL (reference sequence).

This chain joins TRBV19 and TRBJ2-7, with 8 bases lining up with TRBD2. The V segment lost 6 bases and the J segment 1 base; nucleotides outside the gene matches: 11. The CDR3 extends over 16 amino acids. Germline V gives CDR1 LNHDA, CDR2 SQIVND (reference sequence). This chain's CDR3 is CASRTQREMISYEQYF. The DNA for the CDR3 is TGTGCCAGTAGGACTCAGCGGGAGATGATTTCCTACGAGCAGTACTTC.

V usage is TRBV2 and J usage is TRBJ1-5, with D tentatively TRBD1 (6 bases). The germline V gene has CDR1 SNHLY and CDR2 FYNNEI. There are 12 residues in the CDR3. The V end was cut by 6 bases, the J end by 7 bases, with 10 bases between. CDR3 loop: CASRTGGQPQHF. The CDR3 DNA reads TGTGCCAGCAGGACAGGCGGCCAGCCCCAGCATTTT.

Here the CDR3 reads CASSSETSGSSPGELFF. In nucleotides, the CDR3 is TGTGCCAGCAGCTCCGAGACTAGCGGGAGTTCGCCCGGGGAGCTGTTTTTT. The gene calls are TRBV13 and TRBJ2-2; 12 positions match TRBD2. From germline, CDR1 is PRHDT and CDR2 FYEKMQ (reference sequence). CDR3 size: 17 residues. J was trimmed by 6 bases and V by 4 bases; bases with no gene match: 9.

The chain couples TRBV28 to TRBJ2-1, with D maybe TRBD2 (7 bases). The germline gives CDR1 MDHEN, CDR2 SYDVKM. The ends were cut back, 4 bases at V and 4 bases at J, with 11 bases in the middle. The CDR3 runs to 14 residues. The CDR3 sequence: CASSSGGPYNEQFF. DNA for the CDR3: TGTGCCAGCAGTTCCGGGGGGCCTTACAATGAGCAGTTCTTC.

This clonotype appeared a few times. V and J are TRBV29-1 and TRBJ2-1; either TRBD1 or TRBD2 may supply D (6 bases each). V lost 4 bases to trimming and J lost 4 bases, with 17 bases between them. CDR1 and CDR2 from the germline V gene are SQVTM and ANQGSEA. This CDR3 region has 15 residues. CDR3 coding DNA: TGCAGCGTTGTGGGGGGCCCTAGATTATACAATGAGCAGTTCTTC. Protein: CSVVGGPRLYNEQFF.